One sample yielded the 28 T cell receptor beta chains listed below, sequenced in a study of blood T cell repertoires in COVID-19. Assay used: immunoSEQ multiplex PCR; TCRdb lists only in-frame clones, some missing. The sample carries approximately 250,000 clones, more than 80% recorded once. The specimen sequenced was PBMCs or T cells enriched from blood (not recorded which). All receptors derive from a woman in her thirties with acute COVID-19.

V gene TRBV28 combines with J gene TRBJ2-7; D is unresolved. Between the trimmed V and J ends, which lost 5 bases and 2 bases, there was a span of 13 bases. CDR1 and CDR2 from the germline V gene are MDHEN and SYDVKM. This CDR3 spans 14 amino acids. The CDR3 DNA reads TGTGCCAGCAGTGGCAGCCAGGTCCCCTACGAGCAGTACTTC. It translates to CASSGSQVPYEQYF.

The V gene is TRBV28, the J gene TRBJ1-2, with TRBD1 matching 7 bases. The CDR3 has 15 residues. Unmatched junction bases numbered 14, after V lost 7 bases and J lost 6 bases. Germline V lookup: CDR1 MDHEN, CDR2 SYDVKM. The CDR3 is CASTLLGTAGDGYTF. The CDR3 nucleotides are TGTGCCAGCACCTTACTGGGGACAGCTGGAGATGGCTACACCTTC.

The rearrangement links TRBV10-3 to TRBJ2-7; TRBD1 agrees at 11 bases. Trimming removed 4 bases from V and 5 bases from J; junction bases left unmatched: 7. The CDR3 length is 15 residues. Germline values: CDR1 ENHRY, CDR2 SYGVKD. CDR3 sequence reads: CAISGTGGARDEQYF. CDR3 DNA sequence: TGTGCCATCAGTGGGACAGGGGGCGCGAGGGACGAGCAGTACTTC.

This chain connects TRBV30 to TRBJ2-5; D gene ambiguous. The germline gives CDR1 GTSNPN, CDR2 SVGIG (reference sequence). Trimming removed 0 bases at V and 1 base at J, with 6 bases between. The CDR3 is made up of 13 amino acids. The CDR3 here is CAWSVTSQETQYF. For the CDR3, the DNA is TGTGCCTGGAGTGTTACAAGCCAAGAGACCCAGTACTTC.

V is TRBV19 and J is TRBJ2-7; 7 positions agree with TRBD1. The CDR3 is made up of 13 amino acids. Trimming cost V 3 bases and J 2 bases; bases outside gene matches: 1. CDR1 and CDR2 (germline): LNHDA, SQIVND (reference sequence). CDR3 sequence reads: CASSIDRAYEQYF. The CDR3 DNA reads as TGTGCCAGTAGTATCGACAGGGCCTACGAGCAGTACTTC. The whole variable domain, filled in from reference TRBV19 and TRBJ2-7, reads DGGITQSPKYLFRKEGQNVTLSCEQNLNHDAMYWYRQDPGQGLRLIYYSQIVNDFQKGDIAEGYSVSREKKESFPLTVTSAQKNPTAFYLCASSIDRAYEQYFGPGTRLTVT.

The rearrangement uses TRBV3-1 (or the pseudogene TRBV3-2) and TRBJ1-6, with D possibly matching TRBD1 (6 bases). Germline V gene data show CDR1 as LGHDT and CDR2 as YNNKEL (reference sequence). The CDR3 is 16 residues long. Trimming pared 0 bases from V and 8 bases from J, leaving 14 bases between. Here the CDR3 DNA reads TGTGCCAGCAGCCAAGATTGGGGGGGCCTCGATTCACCCCTCCACTTT. The encoded protein is CASSQDWGGLDSPLHF.

This chain connects TRBV28 to TRBJ2-4, with 10 bases that match TRBD1. CDR3 length equals 16 residues. With V trimmed by 6 bases and J by 4 bases, 9 bases remained unmatched. The germline V gene has CDR1 MDHEN and CDR2 SYDVKM. CDR3 sequence reads: CASSYRDRGPKNIQYF. DNA for the CDR3: TGTGCCAGCAGCTACCGGGACAGGGGACCAAAAAACATTCAGTACTTC.

This clone was recorded once. The gene calls are TRBV5-1 and TRBJ2-2; TRBD2 is a possible D gene (5 bases). Germline assignment: CDR1 SGHRS and CDR2 YFSETQ. Trimming removed 4 bases at V and 6 bases at J, with 13 bases between. CDR3 length: 14 residues. CDR3 protein: CASSRDNGAGELFF. For the CDR3, the DNA is TGCGCCAGCAGCCGGGATAACGGCGCCGGGGAGCTGTTTTTT.

The chain joins TRBV19 to TRBJ1-4; D is perhaps TRBD1 (5 bases). CDR3 size: 14 residues. CDR1 and CDR2 from the germline V gene are LNHDA and SQIVND (reference sequence). Trimming took off 7 bases at V and 3 bases at J, with 12 bases between the two ends. The CDR3 here is CASTTTASNEKLFF. CDR3 sequence (DNA): TGTGCCAGTACAACGACAGCTTCTAATGAAAAACTGTTTTTT.

The V gene is TRBV11-2, the J gene TRBJ2-7, with 10 bases aligning to TRBD1. The V and J ends lost 4 bases and 2 bases, in that order; junction bases with no gene match: 8. The germline V gene has CDR1 SGHAT and CDR2 FQNNGV. This CDR3 spans 16 amino acids. The CDR3 is CASSSRRDRGTYEQYF. For the CDR3, the DNA is TGTGCCAGCAGCTCGAGGCGGGACAGGGGCACCTACGAGCAGTACTTC.

The chain carries TRBV4-1 and TRBJ2-2; 9 positions agree with TRBD1. Trimming at V came to 7 bases and at J to 0 bases, leaving 9 bases not matched to a gene. Germline V CDR1 and CDR2: MGHRA, YSYEKL. The CDR3 consists of 17 residues. CDR3 sequence (DNA): TGCGCCAGCATGGGGGACAGGGTTACTCCGAACACCGGGGAGCTGTTTTTT. It encodes CASMGDRVTPNTGELFF.

The chain couples TRBV4-1 to TRBJ2-5, with TRBD2 matching over 8 bases. This CDR3 spans 17 amino acids. CDR1 is MGHRA, CDR2 YSYEKL, per germline. V lost 2 bases to trimming and J lost 1 base; unmatched junction nucleotides: 9. The CDR3 DNA is TGCGCCAGCAGCCAAAACGGACAGCGGGAGATCCAAGAGACCCAGTACTTC. Encoded protein: CASSQNGQREIQETQYF.

This clone was seen only once. The rearrangement uses TRBV28 and TRBJ2-1, with 12 bases that match TRBD2. The germline gives CDR1 MDHEN, CDR2 SYDVKM. The CDR3 spans 18 residues. V shed 1 base, J shed 4 bases, and the junction held 8 bases outside the gene matches. CDR3 region: CASSLFSPSGREYNEQFF. CDR3 nucleotides: TGTGCCAGCAGTTTATTTAGTCCTAGCGGGAGGGAATACAATGAGCAGTTCTTC.

The chain uses TRBV28 and TRBJ1-6; 8 positions match TRBD1. This CDR3 has 14 amino acids. V was clipped by 5 bases and J by 7 bases; unmatched bases: 4. In germline, CDR1 is MDHEN, CDR2 SYDVKM. In DNA form, the CDR3 reads TGTGCCAGCAGTGTCGGACAGGGCAATTCACCCCTCCACTTT. Translation gives CASSVGQGNSPLHF.

Ten or more counts support this clone. V is TRBV4-1 and J is TRBJ1-2; D unresolved. The germline V gene has CDR1 MGHRA and CDR2 YSYEKL. The CDR3 runs to 17 residues. V gave up 0 bases and J gave up 2 bases, with 16 bases separating them. CDR3 protein: CASSQERTHRINYGYTF. The CDR3 DNA reads as TGCGCCAGCAGCCAAGAACGTACACATCGCATCAACTATGGCTACACCTTC.

This clone was seen more than once but under ten times. The J gene is TRBJ1-2, the V gene TRBV5-1, with TRBD1 identical over 7 bases. Unmatched junction bases numbered 2, after V lost 4 bases and J lost 2 bases. The CDR3 length is 13 residues. The germline CDR1 and CDR2 sequences are SGHRS and YFSETQ. Written as DNA, the CDR3 is TGCGCCAGCAGCCCGGGACAGAACTATGGCTACACCTTC. Protein sequence: CASSPGQNYGYTF.

This chain joins TRBV27 and TRBJ1-2; D is uncertain. The CDR3 has 15 amino acids. V lost 2 bases and J lost 4, with 14 bases in between. Per the germline V gene, CDR1 is MNHEY and CDR2 is SMNVEV (reference sequence). The CDR3 spells CASSLIPADFYGYTF. In DNA form, the CDR3 reads TGTGCCAGCAGTTTAATTCCCGCGGATTTCTATGGCTACACCTTC.

This chain joins TRBV7-6 and TRBJ1-2, with 9 bases that match TRBD1. V was pared by 1 base and J by 8 bases, with 14 bases of the junction left unmatched. Per the germline V gene, CDR1 is SGHVS and CDR2 is FNYEAQ. This CDR3 is built from 17 residues. DNA of the CDR3: TGTGCCAGCAGCTTAGAGGGGGCCCCGGACAGGGGATTGGGCTACACCTTC. Protein sequence: CASSLEGAPDRGLGYTF.

The chain couples TRBV2 to TRBJ1-6; D is unresolved. In germline, CDR1 is SNHLY, CDR2 FYNNEI. The CDR3 loop spans 14 amino acids. Trimming cost V 4 bases and J 7 bases, with 11 bases left between them. Here the CDR3 DNA reads TGTGCCAGCAGTGTGGAGGACGGAAATTCACCCCTCCACTTT. Amino acids: CASSVEDGNSPLHF.

The genes are TRBV4-1 and TRBJ1-4; TRBD1 aligns across 7 bases. The CDR3 is 16 amino acids. Germline CDR1 and CDR2: MGHRA and YSYEKL. J lost 5 bases, V lost 1 base, and 7 bases had no gene match. The CDR3 region has the DNA TGCGCCAGCAGCCAAGCCGGGACAGTTCGGAATGAAAAACTGTTTTTT. It translates to CASSQAGTVRNEKLFF.

The rearrangement links TRBV5-1 to TRBJ2-1, with 9 positions matching TRBD2. The germline V gene has CDR1 SGHRS and CDR2 YFSETQ. V shed 4 bases, J shed 9 bases, and the junction held 11 bases outside the gene matches. The CDR3 loop spans 15 amino acids. For the CDR3, the DNA is TGCGCCAGCAGCCTTCTACCGGGACTAGCTTCTGAGCAGTTCTTC. Amino acid sequence: CASSLLPGLASEQFF. Filled out from reference TRBV5-1 and TRBJ2-1, the complete variable domain reads KAGVTQTPRYLIKTRGQQVTLSCSPISGHRSVSWYQQTPGQGLQFLFEYFSETQRNKGNFPGRFSGRQFSNSRSEMNVSTLELGDSALYLCASSLLPGLASEQFFGPGTRLTVL.

The rearrangement joins TRBV28 to TRBJ2-7; D is undetermined. CDR1 and CDR2 (germline): MDHEN, SYDVKM. There are 13 residues in the CDR3. The germline V and J ends were trimmed by 6 bases and 5 bases, with 14 bases remaining between them. In DNA, the CDR3 is TGTGCCAGCAGACCACCTAGTATCCACGAGCAGTACTTC. It yields the protein CASRPPSIHEQYF.

The count of this clone is one. The CDR3 sequence: CASSLTGTETGNTIYF. The CDR3 DNA reads TGCGCCAGCAGCTTAACCGGGACTGAGACTGGAAACACCATATATTTT. The J gene is TRBJ1-3, the V gene TRBV5-1; a possible D gene is TRBD1 (5 bases). The V gene lost 2 bases and the J gene lost 2 bases, with 14 bases spanning the gap. CDR3 length equals 16 residues. CDR1 is SGHRS and CDR2 is YFSETQ in the germline V gene.

This clone has a handful of counts. The chain couples TRBV15 to TRBJ2-3; the match to TRBD2 covers 10 bases. CDR3 length equals 13 residues. V dropped 9 bases and J dropped 3; count of bases not matched to a gene: 3. Germline lookup yields CDR1 LNHNV and CDR2 YYDKDF (reference sequence). This CDR3 reads CATTSGYTDTQYF. CDR3 coding DNA: TGTGCCACGACTAGCGGGTATACAGATACGCAGTATTTT.

The chain employs TRBV10-2 and TRBJ2-1, with 12 bases fitting TRBD2. The CDR3 runs to 18 residues. Trimming removed 5 bases from V and 2 bases from J; junction bases left unmatched: 10. Germline CDR1 is WSHSY and CDR2 is SAAADI. The chain's CDR3 is CASSSTSGSQLTYNEQFF. The CDR3, as DNA: TGCGCCAGCAGTTCGACTAGCGGGAGCCAGCTTACCTACAATGAGCAGTTCTTC.

This chain links TRBV27 with TRBJ2-4; possible D gene TRBD1, 5 bases. Trimming shortened V by 4 bases and J by 6 bases, and 22 bases separated the two germline ends. Germline CDR1 is MNHEY and CDR2 is SMNVEV (reference sequence). The CDR3 is 17 residues long. The CDR3 reads CASSSTNYTGFVNIQYF. In DNA, the CDR3 is TGTGCCAGCAGTTCGACCAATTACACAGGTTTTGTAAACATTCAGTACTTC.

This clone showed up just once. This chain joins TRBV2 and TRBJ1-5, with D unclear. V dropped 1 base and J dropped 3 bases, with 7 bases sitting between them. The CDR3 is 14 residues long. Germline-derived CDR1 and CDR2 are SNHLY and FYNNEI. In nucleotides, the CDR3 is TGTGCCAGCAGTGAAGGAGGGAACAATCAGCCCCAGCATTTT. It specifies CASSEGGNNQPQHF.

The genes are TRBV28 and TRBJ2-7; 15 bases align to TRBD2. With V trimmed by 7 bases and J by 3 bases, 4 bases remained unmatched. CDR1 MDHEN and CDR2 SYDVKM come from the germline V gene. This CDR3 is 15 amino acids long. The CDR3 sequence is CASKGLAGGFYEQYF. The CDR3 DNA reads TGTGCCAGCAAAGGACTAGCGGGAGGGTTCTACGAGCAGTACTTC.